The sequence of this T cell receptor beta chain was determined in a study of vaccination and CD4 T cells after COVID-19 (dated 2022 in TCRdb). Turning to the overall study: Convalescent patients had a positive SARS-CoV-2 result on nasal swab PCR, and of these patients, fewer than ten had mild disease and one had severe disease. In the convalescent cohort there were six males and four females, among whom were two Hispanic individuals, seven Caucasians, two Asians and one multiracial person. Two doses of either the Pfizer-BioNTech BNT162b2 vaccine (n=8) or the Moderna mRNA-1273 vaccine (n=2) were administered to participants. Post-COVID blood samples from convalescent patients were collected a median of approximately 100 days after diagnosis, with a range of 35 to 161 days. Post-vaccine blood samples were collected a median of around 10 weeks after the second vaccine dose, ranging from about 14 to 241 days. For stimulating the cultures, overlapping spike peptide pools were used, derived from SARS-CoV-2 as well as from the common cold coronaviruses HCoV-NL63, HCoV-OC43 and HCoV-229E. In control cultures, a CEFX viral epitope pool was used as positive control, an HIV-1 Nef peptide pool was used as negative control, or no peptide was added. In under twelve COVID-19 convalescent patients and a handful of infection-naive healthy vaccine recipients, researchers compared the spike-specific CD4+ TCR repertoire from before mRNA vaccination with the repertoire from after.

With regard to this clonotype: Its antigen remains unidentified. Base qualities are missing; no much larger clone stands one base away.

Trimming costs V 3 bases and J 6 bases, and their ends lie 17 bases apart. From its cysteine to its phenylalanine, the CDR3 spans 14 amino acids. Of all the DNA, just the CDR3 is kept, 42 bases in frame from base 1. From the germline V gene (reference sequence), CDR1 is DFQATT and CDR2 is SNEGSKA. Libraries were prepared through PCR. TCR sequencing of DNA from cultured CD4+ T cells used the Oncomine TCR Beta short-read assay at the Johns Hopkins FTIC core. The QIAamp micro DNA kit was used to extract genomic DNA from the cultured CD4+ T cells. Oncomine TCR Beta libraries from cultured CD4+ T cells were pooled with unique dual indexes and sequenced on an Illumina iSeq 100. For the original study's pipeline: Non-productive sequences were filtered out, and CDR3s that did not start with C, did not end with F or W, or were shorter than 7 amino acids were discarded. Antigen-specific clonotypes were identified using the MANAFEST web application through comparison of peptide-stimulated wells with reference and other culture wells. To be called positive, a clone needed an FDR below 0.05, an odds ratio above 5, and a productive frequency above 0.1% in at least two of three replicate wells. A clonotype counted as cross-reactive if it showed significant expansion both in the SARS-CoV-2 spike wells and in at least one common cold coronavirus spike condition. Levenshtein distances (stringdist) and unrooted phylogenetic trees (ape) in R version 3.6.1 were used to assess CDR3 homology. TCRdb cleaned the public reads at Q25 with fastp, built clones with MiXCR and kept in-frame beta chains. Records with the same CDR3 protein are collapsed into one entry carrying the most frequent genes and DNA. It is TCRdb's table, rather than the study itself, that gives the V and J calls and clone size. Within this sample are 11,000 to 15,000 distinct CDR3 sequences, with roughly 28% of them counted one time only. The ten largest account for approximately 17% of the sample.

Reading the label with the study, this specimen's treatment or condition is: approximately nine-day PBMC culture with coronavirus spike peptide pools or control peptides (ViraFEST assay). The study used the ViraFEST assay, which expanded antigen-specific T cells with peptide pools and then identified expanded clonotypes by TCR sequencing. The positive SARS-CoV-2 PCR tests of the convalescent patients were dated from March to December 2020, before the Alpha, Beta and Delta variants emerged in the United States. PBMCs were cultured at around 2.2 million per well in IMDM supplemented with approximately 5.3% human AB serum and around 10 IU/ml IL-2, with 10 ug/ml peptide pools added. On days 3 and 7, half of the culture medium was replaced with fresh IL-2-containing medium. After roughly nine days of culture, CD4+ T cells were isolated by negative selection using the EasySep CD4+ T cell isolation kit. Ficoll-Paque Plus gradient centrifugation was used to isolate PBMCs from whole blood, and the isolated PBMCs were then either used fresh or cryopreserved at -140C. In general, triplicate wells were set up for every culture condition.

Here is what the overall study found, with its caveats: The median number of SARS-CoV-2-reactive clonotypes rose from roughly 20 after infection to 38 after vaccination, but the change was not significant. Of the vaccine-specific clones found in convalescent patients, nearly all (304 of 307) were mono-reactive for SARS-CoV-2 spike instead of being cross-reactive with common cold coronaviruses. The study included relatively few convalescent patients and did not analyze early timepoints after natural infection. Among convalescent patients, a median about 86% of the SARS-CoV-2-reactive clones seen after vaccination appeared only after vaccination, which suggests priming specific to the vaccine.

Sample: cultured CD4+ T cells from blood. The rearrangement combines TRBV20-1 with TRBJ1-2; there is no confident call for the D gene. This receptor was taken from a human donor with COVID-19. The bases are TGCAGTGCTAGGGTGTCCTTGAATGGCCATGGCTACACCTTC. Translated, it gives CSARVSLNGHGYTF.